This T cell receptor beta chain was recorded in a study of blood T cell repertoires in COVID-19. Study information: Acute and convalescent COVID-19 samples came from the United States, Italy and Spain. Sources were T cells, B-cell-depleted T cells, or PBMCs; the material itself was cDNA or gDNA.

Under the authors' procedure: Amplification with reference gene primers provided the estimates of nucleated cell counts. The table came from immunoSEQ multiplex PCR; TCRdb's copy has only in-frame clones and leaves some out. V and J calls plus clone size are reproduced from that table; the DNA served to infer D and trimming. The table includes roughly 200,000 clones, around 80% detected once. The CDR3 contains 15 residues. The germline gives CDR1 LGHNA, CDR2 YNFKEQ. With 3 bases removed from V and 8 bases from J, the gap between germline ends came to 16 bases. The clonotype originates from a woman of 80 years or more with active or convalescent COVID-19. The sample comprised peripheral blood. This chain joins TRBV4-2 and TRBJ1-4; weak D call: TRBD1 (6 bases). The CDR3 sequence is CASSQAGAVGEKLFF. DNA of the CDR3: TGTGCCAGCAGCCAGGCGGGGGCTGTGGGAGAAAAACTGTTTTTT.